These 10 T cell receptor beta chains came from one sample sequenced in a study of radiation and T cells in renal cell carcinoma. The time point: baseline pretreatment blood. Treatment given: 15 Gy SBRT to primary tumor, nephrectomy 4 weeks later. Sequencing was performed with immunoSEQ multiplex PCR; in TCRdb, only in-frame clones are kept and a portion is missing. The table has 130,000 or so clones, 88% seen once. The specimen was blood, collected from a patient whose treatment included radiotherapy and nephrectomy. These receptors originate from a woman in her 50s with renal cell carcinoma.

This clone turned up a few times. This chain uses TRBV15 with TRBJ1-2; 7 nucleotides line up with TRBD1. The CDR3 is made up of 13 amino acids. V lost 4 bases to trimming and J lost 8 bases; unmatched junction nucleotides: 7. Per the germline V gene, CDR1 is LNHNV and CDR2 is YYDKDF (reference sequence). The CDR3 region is CATSIDRADGYTF. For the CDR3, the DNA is TGTGCCACCAGCATCGACAGGGCTGACGGCTACACCTTC.

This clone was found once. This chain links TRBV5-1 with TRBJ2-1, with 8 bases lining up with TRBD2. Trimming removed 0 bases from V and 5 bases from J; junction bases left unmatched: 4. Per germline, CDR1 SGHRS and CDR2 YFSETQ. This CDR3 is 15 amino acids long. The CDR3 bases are TGCGCCAGCAGCTTGGTGCGGGGGGATAACAATGAGCAGTTCTTC. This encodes CASSLVRGDNNEQFF.

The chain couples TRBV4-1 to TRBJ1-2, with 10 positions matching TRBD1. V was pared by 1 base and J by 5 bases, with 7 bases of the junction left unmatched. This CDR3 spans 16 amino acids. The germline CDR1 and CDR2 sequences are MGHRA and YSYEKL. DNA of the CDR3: TGCGCCAGCAGCCAAGGGACAGGGGGACTACCTTATGGCTACACCTTC. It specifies CASSQGTGGLPYGYTF.

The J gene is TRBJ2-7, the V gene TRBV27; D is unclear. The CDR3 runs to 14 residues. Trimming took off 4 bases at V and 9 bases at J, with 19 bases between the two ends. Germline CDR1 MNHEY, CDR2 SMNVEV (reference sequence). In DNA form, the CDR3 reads TGTGCCAGCAGTTCCGGACGGCCTCCCTGGACGCAGTACTTC. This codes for CASSSGRPPWTQYF.

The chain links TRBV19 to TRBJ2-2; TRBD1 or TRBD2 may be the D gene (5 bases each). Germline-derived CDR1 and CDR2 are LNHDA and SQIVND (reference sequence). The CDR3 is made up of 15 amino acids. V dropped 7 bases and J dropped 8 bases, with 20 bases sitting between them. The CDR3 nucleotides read TGTGCCAGTAAAATGGGGACCTCCTATGGGGGGGAGCTGTTTTTT. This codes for CASKMGTSYGGELFF.

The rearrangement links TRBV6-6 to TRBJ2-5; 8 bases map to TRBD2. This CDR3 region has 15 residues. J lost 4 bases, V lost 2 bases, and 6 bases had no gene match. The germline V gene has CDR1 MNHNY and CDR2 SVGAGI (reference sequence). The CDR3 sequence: CASSYVGGAGETQYF. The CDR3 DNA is TGTGCCAGCAGTTACGTCGGGGGGGCCGGAGAGACCCAGTACTTC.

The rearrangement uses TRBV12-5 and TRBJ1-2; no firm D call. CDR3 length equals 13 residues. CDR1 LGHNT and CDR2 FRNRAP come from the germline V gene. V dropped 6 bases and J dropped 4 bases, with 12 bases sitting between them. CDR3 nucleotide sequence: TGTGCTAGTGGGGAGTCCCCGGCCTATGGCTACACCTTC. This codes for CASGESPAYGYTF.

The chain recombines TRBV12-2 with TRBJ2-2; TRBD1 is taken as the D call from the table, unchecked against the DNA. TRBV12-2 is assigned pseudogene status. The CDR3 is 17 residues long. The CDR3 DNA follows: TGTGCAAGTCGCTTAGCGAACTCCAGGGGGCCGACCGGGGAGCTGTTTTTT. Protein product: CASRLANSRGPTGELFF.

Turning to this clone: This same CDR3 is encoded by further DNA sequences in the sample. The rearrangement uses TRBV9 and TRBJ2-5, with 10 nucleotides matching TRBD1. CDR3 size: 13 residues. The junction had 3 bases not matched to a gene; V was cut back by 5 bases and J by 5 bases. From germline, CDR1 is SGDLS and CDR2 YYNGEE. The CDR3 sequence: CASSPTGGETQYF. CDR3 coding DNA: TGTGCCAGCAGTCCGACAGGGGGCGAGACCCAGTACTTC.

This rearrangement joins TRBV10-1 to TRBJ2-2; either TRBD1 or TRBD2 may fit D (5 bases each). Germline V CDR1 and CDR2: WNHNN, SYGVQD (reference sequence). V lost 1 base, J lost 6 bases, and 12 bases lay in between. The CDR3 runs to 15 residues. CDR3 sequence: CASSEWGRIPGELFF. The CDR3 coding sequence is TGCGCCAGCAGTGAGTGGGGACGAATCCCCGGGGAGCTGTTTTTT.